These 30 T cell receptor beta chains originate from one sample sequenced in a study of blood T cells in healthy people across ages. The authors ran a second PCR of about 7 to 12 cycles using a sample-barcoded 5' primer and a J-beta primer mix. TCRdb recomputed calls from the 5' RACE reads with MiXCR, one row per CDR3 protein. The sample records 1.6 million or so distinct CDR3 sequences, roughly a third being singletons. The specimen was blood. These TCRs come from a woman aged 25 to 45 in good health.

Concerning this clonotype: This may be a read error, as it is one base from a much larger clone. This chain connects TRBV27 to TRBJ1-2; 7 positions match TRBD1. The CDR3 totals 12 residues. CDR1 and CDR2 from the germline V gene are MNHEY and SMNVEV (reference sequence). The CDR3, as DNA: TGTGCCAGCAGAACAGGGGCCTATGACTACACCTTC. It yields the protein CASRTGAYDYTF.

The rearrangement uses TRBV2 and TRBJ2-1, with 9 bases identical to TRBD2. Germline CDR1 is SNHLY and CDR2 is FYNNEI. The CDR3 contains 14 residues. With V trimmed by 9 bases and J by 5 bases, 8 bases remained unmatched. The CDR3 here is CASVGLATDNEQFF. The CDR3 bases are TGTGCCAGTGTGGGACTAGCTACCGACAATGAGCAGTTCTTC.

V gene TRBV4-1 combines with J gene TRBJ1-1, with D perhaps matching TRBD1 (5 bases). Germline assignment: CDR1 MGHRA and CDR2 YSYEKL. V shed 5 bases and J shed 4 bases, with 17 bases lying between them. The CDR3 sequence is 15 residues long. CDR3 amino acids: CASSSGAPIGTEAFF. As DNA, the CDR3 is TGCGCCAGCAGCTCCGGGGCCCCGATCGGCACTGAAGCTTTCTTT.

This clonotype was observed once. The chain links TRBV4-2 to TRBJ2-2; D tentatively fits TRBD1 or TRBD2 (6 bases each). The ends were cut back, 3 bases at V and 4 bases at J, with 18 bases in the middle. Germline assignment: CDR1 LGHNA and CDR2 YNFKEQ. This CDR3 has 17 residues. CDR3: CASSQTPGAGFTGELFF. CDR3 sequence (DNA): TGTGCCAGCAGCCAGACCCCGGGGGCCGGTTTCACCGGGGAGCTGTTTTTT.

This clonotype was detected only a few times. The V call is TRBV4-1, the J call TRBJ2-5; no reliable D call. The CDR3 has 14 residues. Trimming removed 1 base at V and 5 bases at J, with 11 bases between. Germline loops: CDR1 MGHRA, CDR2 YSYEKL. DNA of the CDR3: TGCGCCAGCAGCCAAGGGGATTCCCGGGAGACCCAGTACTTC. Amino acids: CASSQGDSRETQYF.

This clonotype was counted a few times. V is TRBV19 and J is TRBJ2-7, with 10 bases aligning to TRBD2. The CDR3 extends over 15 amino acids. V shed 5 bases, J shed 2 bases, and the junction held 6 bases outside the gene matches. Looked up from germline, CDR1 is LNHDA and CDR2 is SQIVND (reference sequence). Here the CDR3 DNA reads TGTGCCAGTAGTGCCGCTAGCGGGGGACCCTACGAGCAGTACTTC. Amino acid sequence: CASSAASGGPYEQYF.

A word on this clonotype: The junction departs from germline at one end; a sequencing error may be responsible. This chain joins TRBV6-6 and TRBJ1-1, with 7 nucleotides matching TRBD1. Germline CDR1 is MNHNY and CDR2 is SVGAGI (reference sequence). CDR3 length: 15 amino acids. CDR3 in amino acids: CVSSYGQAVNTEAFF. The DNA for the CDR3 is TGTGTCAGCAGTTACGGACAGGCCGTGAACACTGAAGCTTTCTTT.

The rearrangement uses TRBV7-8 and TRBJ1-5; 11 positions agree with TRBD1. V lost 2 bases to trimming and J lost 3 bases; unmatched junction nucleotides: 6. The V gene's germline CDR1 is SGHVS and CDR2 FQNEAQ. The CDR3 sequence is 17 residues long. Written as DNA, the CDR3 is TGTGCCAGCAGCTTATATTTGGGACAGGGGGTCAATCAGCCCCAGCATTTT. Its protein is CASSLYLGQGVNQPQHF.

This clonotype was recorded a few times. The chain combines TRBV30 with TRBJ1-1, with D uncertain. Trimming removed 1 base at V and 2 bases at J, with 8 bases between. The CDR3 runs to 13 residues. The germline CDR1 and CDR2 sequences are GTSNPN and SVGIG (reference sequence). CDR3 sequence reads: CAWSDTGNTEAFF. The CDR3 bases are TGTGCCTGGAGTGATACGGGCAACACTGAAGCTTTCTTT.

For the CDR3, the DNA is TGTGCCTGGAGTGTAGGAGTAGGGCGAGTAGGAGAGACCCAGTACTTC. Its protein is CAWSVGVGRVGETQYF. V and J are TRBV30 and TRBJ2-5; no clear D gene. The CDR3 totals 16 residues. The V end was cut by 0 bases, the J end by 4 bases, with 18 bases between. The germline gives CDR1 GTSNPN, CDR2 SVGIG (reference sequence).

In this sample, this clonotype turned up many times. This chain uses TRBV10-3 with TRBJ2-7; a weak D match, TRBD2 (5 bases). Trimming cost V 3 bases and J 0 bases, with 18 bases left between them. Germline lookup yields CDR1 ENHRY and CDR2 SYGVKD. CDR3 length: 17 amino acids. CDR3 bases: TGTGCCATCAGTGATACCTCCCTAGCTAGCCTCTCCTACGAGCAGTACTTC. Amino acid sequence: CAISDTSLASLSYEQYF.

Many counts were recorded for this clonotype. The chain combines TRBV6-5 with TRBJ2-7; 9 nucleotides match TRBD1. With 2 bases clipped from V and 5 bases from J, the junction kept 1 base outside the gene matches. Germline V gene sequence: CDR1 MNHEY, CDR2 SVGAGI. CDR3 length: 13 residues. The CDR3 here is CASSYRTGDEQYF. CDR3 coding DNA: TGTGCCAGCAGTTACCGGACAGGGGACGAGCAGTACTTC.

The V gene is TRBV4-1, the J gene TRBJ2-7; 7 nucleotides line up with TRBD2. CDR1 MGHRA and CDR2 YSYEKL come from the germline V gene. V trimming: 1 base; J trimming: 2 bases; junction bases outside the gene matches: 5. CDR3 length equals 15 residues. This CDR3 reads CASSQAPGRAYEQYF. The CDR3 DNA is TGCGCCAGCAGCCAAGCCCCGGGGAGGGCCTACGAGCAGTACTTC.

The chain links TRBV28 to TRBJ2-5, with D unclear. This CDR3 is built from 12 residues. V was cut by 6 bases and J by 3 bases, with 8 bases left in between. Germline V gives CDR1 MDHEN, CDR2 SYDVKM. CDR3 amino acids: CASRQQKETQYF. CDR3 nucleotide sequence: TGTGCCAGCAGACAACAGAAAGAGACCCAGTACTTC.

The rearrangement links TRBV20-1 to TRBJ2-3; D perhaps matches TRBD1 (5 bases). Germline-derived CDR1 and CDR2 are DFQATT and SNEGSKA (reference sequence). The CDR3 contains 13 residues. V was shortened by 3 bases and J by 3 bases, with 10 bases between the two germline ends. The CDR3 spells CSASLHRTDTQYF. The CDR3, as DNA: TGCAGTGCTAGTCTTCACAGGACAGATACGCAGTATTTT.

This clonotype was observed many times. The J gene is TRBJ2-7, the V gene TRBV7-2; 7 bases align to TRBD2. The CDR3 consists of 14 residues. J was trimmed by 6 bases and V by 5 bases; bases with no gene match: 10. Looked up from germline, CDR1 is SGHTA and CDR2 is FQGNSA. DNA for the CDR3: TGTGCCAGCAGCGAAAGGAGGACTAGTCTCGAGCAGTACTTC. It yields the protein CASSERRTSLEQYF.

Comment on this clonotype: A much more abundant neighbour one base away suggests this may be a read error. The J gene is TRBJ2-1, the V gene TRBV7-6; 11 bases are shared with TRBD2. The CDR3 spans 17 residues. The germline V gene has CDR1 SGHVS and CDR2 FNYEAQ. CDR3 nucleotide sequence: TGTGCCAGCAGCCCATTAGCGGGAGGGTTATCCTACGATGAGCAGTTCTTC. Amino acids: CASSPLAGGLSYDEQFF.

Many counts were recorded for this clonotype. This sequence joins TRBV29-1 and TRBJ2-5; D is undetermined. V dropped 4 bases and J dropped 5 bases, with 8 bases sitting between them. Per the germline V gene, CDR1 is SQVTM and CDR2 is ANQGSEA. The CDR3 length is 11 residues. The CDR3 loop reads CSVGTTETQYF. The CDR3 DNA is TGCAGCGTTGGTACAACGGAGACCCAGTACTTC. The complete variable domain, with remaining parts taken from reference TRBV29-1 and TRBJ2-5, reads SAVISQKPSRDICQRGTSLTIQCQVDSQVTMMFWYRQQPGQSLTLIATANQGSEATYESGFVIDKFPISRPNLTFSTLTVSNMSPEDSSIYLCSVGTTETQYFGPGTRLLVL.

In this sample, this clonotype turned up many times. This chain connects TRBV27 to TRBJ2-7, with TRBD1 matching 9 bases. The germline V gene encodes CDR1 MNHEY and CDR2 SMNVEV (reference sequence). V lost 6 bases, J lost 4 bases, and 10 bases stayed unmatched. CDR3 length: 15 amino acids. CDR3 nucleotides: TGTGCCAGCAGCTTGTGGGGACAGGGAGCTTACGAGCAGTACTTC. The encoded protein is CASSLWGQGAYEQYF.

The chain is built from TRBV20-1 and TRBJ2-1, with 16 bases identical to TRBD2. J gave up 7 bases and V 6 bases, and 18 bases lay outside the gene matches. This CDR3 region has 19 residues. Looked up from germline, CDR1 is DFQATT and CDR2 is SNEGSKA (reference sequence). CDR3 DNA sequence: TGCAGTGCCCATTTCCCCGGGACTAGCGGGGGGGCAATCGCGAATGAGCAGTTCTTC. As protein: CSAHFPGTSGGAIANEQFF.

This clonotype was seen a few times. This rearrangement joins TRBV11-2 to TRBJ1-2; 7 bases agree with TRBD1. Losses at the gene ends were 5 bases for V and 0 bases for J; bases not matched to a gene: 27. This CDR3 is built from 22 residues. Germline assignment: CDR1 SGHAT and CDR2 FQNNGV. CDR3 coding DNA: TGTGCCAGCAGCACTCCACCCATAAGCCCGGGACAGTCGAGGATGGCTAACTATGGCTACACCTTC. Translation: CASSTPPISPGQSRMANYGYTF.

The table lists this clonotype with a few counts. The CDR3 sequence: CASSYTPGVEQYF. The CDR3, as DNA: TGTGCCAGCAGTTACACCCCAGGGGTCGAGCAGTACTTC. The rearrangement links TRBV6-2 or TRBV6-3 to TRBJ2-5; D may be TRBD1 (6 bases). The closer fit of TRBJ2-7 to the DNA end suggests the J call may be wrong. Looked up from germline, CDR1 is MNHEY and CDR2 is SVGEGT. CDR3 length: 13 amino acids.

This clonotype occurred once. The chain links TRBV12-5 to TRBJ2-1; 9 bases align to TRBD1. Germline CDR1 is LGHNT and CDR2 is FRNRAP. This CDR3 has 18 amino acids. Germline trimming cut 3 bases from V and 7 bases from J; bases unmatched to any gene: 16. The CDR3 reads CASGFGTLIGTGKNEQFF. The CDR3 DNA follows: TGTGCTAGTGGTTTTGGTACCCTCATCGGGACAGGGAAAAATGAGCAGTTCTTC.

This chain connects TRBV27 to TRBJ2-1; D gene ambiguous. Trimming cost V 4 bases and J 9 bases, with 13 bases left between them. The CDR3 covers 13 residues. Germline V gene sequence: CDR1 MNHEY, CDR2 SMNVEV (reference sequence). CDR3 sequence (DNA): TGTGCCAGCAGTTCCCGCTCCAGCGCTGAGCAGTTCTTC. As protein: CASSSRSSAEQFF.

J is TRBJ2-7 and V is TRBV10-3; D could derive from TRBD1 or TRBD2 (5 bases each). The CDR3 has 13 amino acids. CDR1 and CDR2 from the germline V gene are ENHRY and SYGVKD. V lost 5 bases and J 3 bases, leaving 11 bases between the germline ends. CDR3 bases: TGTGCCATCAGTCGGGACGGATACTACGAGCAGTACTTC. Protein sequence: CAISRDGYYEQYF.

The J gene is TRBJ1-4, the V gene TRBV7-9; D is possibly TRBD1 (6 bases). The germline V gene encodes CDR1 SEHNR and CDR2 FQNEAQ (reference sequence). V lost 6 bases to trimming and J lost 4 bases, with 12 bases between them. This CDR3 contains 14 residues. In nucleotides, the CDR3 is TGTGCCAGCAGGTTCGAGGGGGATAATGAAAAACTGTTTTTT. It is translated as CASRFEGDNEKLFF.

The chain carries TRBV7-2 and TRBJ2-4; 7 positions agree with TRBD2. The CDR3 runs to 18 residues. Germline-derived CDR1 and CDR2 are SGHTA and FQGNSA. V lost 1 base, J lost 0 bases, and 9 bases stayed unmatched. The DNA for the CDR3 is TGTGCCAGCAGCTTAGTGCCAGCGGGGCCTCTAGCCAAAAACATTCAGTACTTC. Residues: CASSLVPAGPLAKNIQYF.

This clonotype was counted only a few times. The chain is built from TRBV4-1 and TRBJ2-5; a possible D gene is TRBD1 (5 bases). The CDR3 runs 16 residues. The germline V gene encodes CDR1 MGHRA and CDR2 YSYEKL. V was cut by 1 base and J by 2 bases, with 14 bases left in between. This CDR3 is CASSQAPGQKQETQYF. The CDR3 nucleotides are TGCGCCAGCAGCCAAGCCCCAGGGCAGAAACAAGAGACCCAGTACTTC.

The sample holds many counts of this clonotype. The chain joins TRBV27 to TRBJ2-5, with D uncertain. V lost 1 base and J 5 bases, leaving 14 bases between the germline ends. The CDR3 loop spans 15 amino acids. The V gene's germline CDR1 is MNHEY and CDR2 SMNVEV (reference sequence). DNA of the CDR3: TGTGCCAGCAGTTTATACCTGTTACCCTCGGAGACCCAGTACTTC. It codes for CASSLYLLPSETQYF.

Only a few counts were recorded for this clonotype. The rearrangement links TRBV7-3 to TRBJ2-1; a weak D match, TRBD2 (6 bases). Germline values: CDR1 SGHTA, CDR2 FQGTGA. V was trimmed by 5 bases and J by 0 bases, leaving 14 bases between them. The length of the CDR3 is 16 residues. The CDR3 nucleotides are TGTGCCAGCAGCCTTAAGGGGACTTTCTCCTACAATGAGCAGTTCTTC. As protein: CASSLKGTFSYNEQFF.